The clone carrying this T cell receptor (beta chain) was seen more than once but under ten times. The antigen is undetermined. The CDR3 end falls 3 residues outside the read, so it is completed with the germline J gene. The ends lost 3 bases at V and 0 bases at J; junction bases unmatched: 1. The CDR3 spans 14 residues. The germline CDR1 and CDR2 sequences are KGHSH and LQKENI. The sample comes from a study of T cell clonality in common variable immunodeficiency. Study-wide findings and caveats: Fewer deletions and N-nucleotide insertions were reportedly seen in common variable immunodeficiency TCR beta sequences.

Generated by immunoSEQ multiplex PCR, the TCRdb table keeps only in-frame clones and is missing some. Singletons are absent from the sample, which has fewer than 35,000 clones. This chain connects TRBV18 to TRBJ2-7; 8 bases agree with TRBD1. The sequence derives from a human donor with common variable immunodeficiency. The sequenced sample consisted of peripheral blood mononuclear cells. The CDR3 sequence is CASSPDRASYEQYF. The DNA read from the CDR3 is TGTGCCAGCTCACCGGACAGGGCCTCCTACGAG.